The clone carrying this TCR beta chain has a count of ten or more. The entry originates in a study of T-cell reconstitution after alpha-beta-depleted transplantation in children. TCRbeta library construction was performed incorporating unique molecular identifiers. From the PCR reads, TCRdb called clonotypes with MiXCR, one entry per CDR3 protein. The sample records 150,000 to 200,000 distinct CDR3 sequences, roughly 15% being singletons. The CDR3 contains 14 residues. CDR1 and CDR2 (germline): SGHDT, YYEEEE. With V trimmed by 1 base and J by 5 bases, 2 bases remained unmatched. The TCR comes from a human donor who donated a stem cell graft to a child with acute lymphoblastic leukemia. The chain links TRBV5-6 to TRBJ2-5; the match to TRBD2 covers 10 bases. The sequencing used PBMCs from the stem cell graft donor, collected from the stem cell graft. The CDR3 nucleotides read TGTGCCAGCAGCTTGACGACTAGCGGGGAGACCCAGTACTTC. It yields the protein CASSLTTSGETQYF.